Presented here are 21 T cell receptor beta chains from one specimen sequenced in a study of CD8 T cells in ankylosing spondylitis. TCRdb re-called the 5' RACE reads through MiXCR, storing one row per CDR3 protein. The table records about 140,000 distinct CDR3 sequences, approximately 8.4% of them present only once. The source material was synovial fluid, either unsorted or a sorted T cell fraction (not recorded which). The receptors were gathered from a male donor with ankylosing spondylitis.

The rearrangement uses TRBV20-1 and TRBJ2-3; the D is unclear. The germline CDR1 and CDR2 sequences are DFQATT and SNEGSKA (reference sequence). Trimming pared 0 bases from V and 6 bases from J, leaving 16 bases between. There are 15 residues in the CDR3. The CDR3 DNA reads TGCAGTGCTAGAGATCCCTCCGGACCCGGGGATACGCAGTATTTT. Its protein is CSARDPSGPGDTQYF.

The chain employs TRBV3-1 and TRBJ2-4; unclear D gene. The CDR3 has 13 residues. V lost 0 bases to trimming and J lost 8 bases, with 8 bases between them. The germline CDR1 and CDR2 sequences are LGHDT and YNNKEL (reference sequence). The CDR3 bases are TGTGCCAGCAGCCAAGAGACCTCGGACATTCAGTACTTC. This gives the protein CASSQETSDIQYF.

This clonotype has only a few counts. The chain carries TRBV20-1 and TRBJ1-1; maybe TRBD1 (5 bases). This CDR3 has 13 residues. Germline loops: CDR1 DFQATT, CDR2 SNEGSKA (reference sequence). This chain's CDR3 is CISPRGGNTEAFF. CDR3 DNA: TGCATCTCACCAAGGGGTGGGAACACTGAAGCTTTCTTT.

The V and J genes are TRBV2 and TRBJ2-7; possible D gene TRBD2, 5 bases. This CDR3 comprises 12 residues. Trimming removed 7 bases at V and 5 bases at J, with 12 bases between. Germline assignment: CDR1 SNHLY and CDR2 FYNNEI. CDR3 in amino acids: CASNDAGNEQYF. CDR3 DNA sequence: TGTGCCAGCAATGACGCCGGGAACGAGCAGTACTTC.

The chain is built from TRBV4-3 and TRBJ1-2, with no clear D. The V end lost 4 bases, the J end lost 7 bases, and 16 bases lay between the germline ends. The CDR3 spans 14 residues. Germline CDR1 is LGHNA and CDR2 is YSLEER. In DNA form, the CDR3 reads TGCGCCAGCAGCCGGCTAGGACGCGAGGTTGGCTACACCTTC. Its translation is CASSRLGREVGYTF.

This clonotype was seen repeatedly, ten times or more. This chain connects TRBV6-4 to TRBJ2-2; 8 bases agree with TRBD1. From germline, CDR1 is MRHNA and CDR2 SNTAGT. Trimming removed 7 bases from V and 6 bases from J; junction bases left unmatched: 7. The length of the CDR3 is 14 residues. The chain's CDR3 is CASTQGTGSGELFF. DNA of the CDR3: TGTGCCAGCACCCAAGGGACAGGATCCGGGGAGCTGTTTTTT.

This clonotype was found many times. The rearrangement joins TRBV20-1 to TRBJ1-2; 7 bases are shared with TRBD1. CDR1 is DFQATT and CDR2 is SNEGSKA in the germline V gene (reference sequence). CDR3 size: 14 residues. V lost 5 bases, J lost 1 base, and 7 bases stayed unmatched. The CDR3 DNA reads as TGCAGTGCTGAAACAGGGGCTCTTAACTATGGCTACACCTTC. Translating it yields CSAETGALNYGYTF.

In this sample, this clonotype turned up many times. The rearrangement joins TRBV20-1 to TRBJ1-2; D may be TRBD1 (6 bases). The CDR3 has 14 amino acids. The ends were cut back, 5 bases at V and 0 bases at J, with 13 bases in the middle. Germline assignment: CDR1 DFQATT and CDR2 SNEGSKA (reference sequence). DNA of the CDR3: TGCAGTGCTGACCCACAGGGATCTAACTATGGCTACACCTTC. Encoded protein: CSADPQGSNYGYTF.

The genes are TRBV20-1 and TRBJ2-7; 10 nucleotides match TRBD2. The V gene end was trimmed by 5 bases and the J gene end by 3 bases; junction bases not matched to a gene: 7. This CDR3 is built from 14 residues. CDR1 DFQATT and CDR2 SNEGSKA come from the germline V gene (reference sequence). In DNA, the CDR3 is TGCAGTGCTGATCCTAGCGGGGGTCGCTACGAGCAGTACTTC. The encoded protein is CSADPSGGRYEQYF.

The gene calls are TRBV20-1 and TRBJ2-7; D might be TRBD1 (6 bases). V lost 1 base to trimming and J lost 6 bases, with 13 bases between them. Germline-derived CDR1 and CDR2 are DFQATT and SNEGSKA (reference sequence). The CDR3 runs 13 residues. The CDR3 DNA is TGCAGTGCTAGAGGGGACACGGGTCGCGAGCAGTACTTC. This sequence encodes CSARGDTGREQYF.

The chain joins TRBV6-2 or TRBV6-3 to TRBJ1-6; D call uncertain. The ends were cut back, 1 base at V and 5 bases at J, with 3 bases in the middle. Germline V gene data show CDR1 as MNHEY and CDR2 as SVGEGT. The CDR3 has 13 amino acids. The DNA of the CDR3 is TGTGCCAGCAGTTACTTGGATAATTCACCCCTCCACTTT. Translating it yields CASSYLDNSPLHF.

This chain uses TRBV5-1 with TRBJ2-3; TRBD2 matches 8 bases. CDR1 is SGHRS and CDR2 is YFSETQ in the germline V gene. After removal of 7 bases from V and 6 bases from J, the junction contained 7 bases not matched to a gene. This CDR3 has 13 residues. For the CDR3, the DNA is TGCGCCAGCCTCGGGAGGGTAGGCGATACGCAGTATTTT. It yields the protein CASLGRVGDTQYF.

This clonotype was detected ten times or more. The chain uses TRBV20-1 and TRBJ2-1; D might be TRBD1 or TRBD2, each matching 5 bases. Trimming pared 6 bases from V and 4 bases from J, leaving 22 bases between. The germline CDR1 and CDR2 sequences are DFQATT and SNEGSKA (reference sequence). The CDR3 totals 16 residues. The CDR3 sequence is CSALTGAGDFYNEQFF. The CDR3 coding sequence is TGCAGTGCCCTGACCGGGGCAGGCGATTTTTACAATGAGCAGTTCTTC.

This clonotype was detected ten times or more. The rearrangement links TRBV7-2 to TRBJ2-7; no definite D call. Germline V CDR1 and CDR2: SGHTA, FQGNSA. The V end lost 2 bases, the J end lost 1 base, and 12 bases lay between the germline ends. This CDR3 has 15 residues. CDR3 region: CASSLRSEFSYEQYF. For the CDR3, the DNA is TGTGCCAGCAGCTTACGGTCAGAGTTTTCCTACGAGCAGTACTTC.

The chain joins TRBV7-2 to TRBJ2-7; 14 nucleotides match TRBD2. The CDR3 covers 17 residues. From germline, CDR1 is SGHTA and CDR2 FQGNSA. Trimming at V came to 5 bases and at J to 0 bases, leaving 6 bases not matched to a gene. CDR3 in amino acids: CASSRTSGRSSSYEQYF. In nucleotides, the CDR3 is TGTGCCAGCAGCCGGACTAGCGGGAGGTCAAGCTCCTACGAGCAGTACTTC. Full variable domain (outside the CDR3, taken from reference TRBV7-2 and TRBJ2-7): GAGVSQSPSNKVTEKGKDVELRCDPISGHTALYWYRQSLGQGLEFLIYFQGNSAPDKSGLPSDRFSAERTGGSVSTLTIQRTQQEDSAVYLCASSRTSGRSSSYEQYFGPGTRLTVT.

About this clonotype: Just one base apart from a much larger clone, this may be a read error. The CDR3 end shows no conserved phenylalanine or tryptophan, and so a read error is likely. The rearrangement uses TRBV6-1 and TRBJ1-5, with D unresolved. The CDR3 runs to 13 residues. Trimming pared 5 bases from V and 8 bases from J, leaving 13 bases between. Germline lookup yields CDR1 MNHNS and CDR2 SASEGT. This CDR3 is CASSIQNIEPQHL. The CDR3 DNA follows: TGTGCCAGCAGTATCCAGAATATTGAGCCCCAGCATCTT.

This clonotype was counted at least ten times. The chain is built from TRBV29-1 and TRBJ1-2, with D possibly being TRBD1 (6 bases). V shed 5 bases and J shed 4 bases, with 17 bases lying between them. This CDR3 has 14 residues. Germline V gene sequence: CDR1 SQVTM, CDR2 ANQGSEA. The CDR3 DNA follows: TGCAGCGTTCGGGACGGCAAAGGGGGCTATGGCTACACCTTC. As protein: CSVRDGKGGYGYTF.

In this sample, this clonotype turned up a few times. The rearrangement links TRBV28 to TRBJ2-1; 11 bases are a match to TRBD2. CDR1 MDHEN and CDR2 SYDVKM come from the germline V gene. This CDR3 has 19 residues. Trimming removed 5 bases from V and 1 base from J; junction bases left unmatched: 13. Here the CDR3 DNA reads TGTGCCAGCAGTACGCGACTAGCGGGAAGGGTTGGGTCCTACAATGAGCAGTTCTTC. Its translation is CASSTRLAGRVGSYNEQFF.

V usage is TRBV20-1 and J usage is TRBJ2-6, with 10 bases identical to TRBD1. Trimming removed 3 bases from V and 0 bases from J; junction bases left unmatched: 5. The CDR3 is made up of 17 amino acids. The germline V gene encodes CDR1 DFQATT and CDR2 SNEGSKA (reference sequence). CDR3 sequence (DNA): TGCAGTGCTAGTCCGGGACAGGGGAACTCTGGGGCCAACGTCCTGACTTTC. Translated: CSASPGQGNSGANVLTF.

This clonotype occurred many times. The genes are TRBV28 and TRBJ1-5, with a weak D call TRBD1 (5 bases). Germline assignment: CDR1 MDHEN and CDR2 SYDVKM. The CDR3 extends over 17 amino acids. Deletions cut 3 bases from V and 0 bases from J, with 15 bases between. CDR3 nucleotides: TGTGCCAGCAGTTTCTTCGACAGCCCCGATAGCAATCAGCCCCAGCATTTT. Its protein product is CASSFFDSPDSNQPQHF. Based on the CDR3 plus reference TRBV28 and TRBJ1-5, the full variable domain is DVKVTQSSRYLVKRTGEKVFLECVQDMDHENMFWYRQDPGLGLRLIYFSYDVKMKEKGDIPEGYSVSREKKERFSLILESASTNQTSMYLCASSFFDSPDSNQPQHFGDGTRLSIL.

This clonotype has a handful of counts. The chain carries TRBV27 and TRBJ2-7; TRBD2 aligns across 9 bases. Trimming removed 4 bases from V and 2 bases from J; junction bases left unmatched: 12. CDR3 length: 17 amino acids. Germline CDR1 and CDR2: MNHEY and SMNVEV (reference sequence). The CDR3 DNA reads TGTGCCAGCAGTTATCTTCCCGGGACTAGCCGGGCCTACGAGCAGTACTTC. Residues: CASSYLPGTSRAYEQYF.